Below, 22 T cell receptor beta chains from the same sample are listed, as sequenced in a study of cytomegalovirus exposure and HLA in healthy donors (dated by TCRdb to the late 2010s). Library preparation used the immunoSEQ multiplex PCR assay. Held by TCRdb, this immuneACCESS table contains in-frame sequences only and omits some clones. Under half of the omission traces to an unresolved V gene where checked; the cause of the rest is unknown. For this sample there are about 100,000 clones; around 85% appear just once. About 2.9% of the sample lies in the top ten. The sample was PBMCs. These receptors were collected from a woman between 18 and 29 years old in good health and CMV-seronegative.

Points on this clone: A junction end diverges from the germline sequence, so it may reflect a read error. The chain uses TRBV29-1 and TRBJ1-2; 8 bases fit TRBD1. Germline CDR1 and CDR2: SQVTM and ANQGSEA. The CDR3 runs to 8 residues. In DNA, the CDR3 is TGCAGCGTTGGGACAGGGTTCTTC. Its translation: CSVGTGFF.

This clone was picked up one time. The chain employs TRBV10-1 and TRBJ1-1; the D gene is possibly TRBD1 (6 bases). V lost 5 bases, J lost 5 bases, and 15 bases lay in between. The CDR3 has 14 residues. Germline lookup yields CDR1 WNHNN and CDR2 SYGVQD (reference sequence). The CDR3, as DNA: TGCGCCAGCAGTCCCCGCAGGGGCGGAACTGAAGCTTTCTTT. Its protein is CASSPRRGGTEAFF.

Note on this clone: Compared with germline, one end of the junction differs, possibly owing to a read error. The V and J genes are TRBV6-1 and TRBJ2-7, with 9 bases matching TRBD1. The CDR3 is made up of 11 amino acids. Germline values: CDR1 MNHNS, CDR2 SASEGT. CDR3 sequence reads: CASSGDRGLHF. The CDR3 region has the DNA TGTGCCAGCAGTGGCGACAGGGGGTTACACTTC.

The V and J genes are TRBV5-6 and TRBJ1-1, with a weak D call TRBD1 (6 bases). Germline lookup yields CDR1 SGHDT and CDR2 YYEEEE. The CDR3 contains 12 residues. Trimming pared 1 base from V and 8 bases from J, leaving 9 bases between. CDR3 loop: CASSLQQGEAFF. The CDR3 DNA reads TGTGCCAGCAGCTTGCAACAGGGAGAAGCTTTCTTT.

This rearrangement joins TRBV27 to TRBJ2-7; 8 bases map to TRBD1. In germline, CDR1 is MNHEY, CDR2 SMNVEV (reference sequence). J lost 3 bases, V lost 0 bases, and 10 bases had no gene match. This CDR3 is 17 amino acids long. As DNA, the CDR3 is TGTGCCAGCAGTTTATCCCCAGACAGGGGAGTCGTCTACGAGCAGTACTTC. Its translation is CASSLSPDRGVVYEQYF.

The chain links TRBV5-8 to TRBJ1-2; 8 bases match TRBD1. From germline, CDR1 is SGHTS and CDR2 YDEGEE. The CDR3 is made up of 14 amino acids. V was clipped by 5 bases and J by 0 bases; unmatched bases: 3. The CDR3 spells CASRKDRANYGYTF. The CDR3 DNA reads TGTGCCAGCAGGAAGGACAGGGCTAACTATGGCTACACCTTC.

About this clone: A far larger clone lies a single base away; this is likely a read error. This chain connects TRBV6-4 to TRBJ2-5; TRBD2 agrees at 13 bases. J gave up 2 bases and V 3 bases, and 0 bases lay outside the gene matches. This CDR3 is 15 amino acids long. Germline lookup yields CDR1 MRHNA and CDR2 SNTAGT. DNA of the CDR3: TGTGCCAGCAGTGAACTAGCGGGGGGGCAAGAGACCCAGTACTTC. Translating it yields CASSELAGGQETQYF.

The chain uses TRBV5-1 and TRBJ1-4, with D unclear. The CDR3 is made up of 13 amino acids. Trimming removed 4 bases from V and 7 bases from J, with 11 bases in between. Germline V gene sequence: CDR1 SGHRS, CDR2 YFSETQ. This CDR3 reads CASSPWPGEKLFF. The CDR3 region has the DNA TGCGCCAGCAGCCCGTGGCCGGGTGAAAAACTGTTTTTT. The variable domain in full, completed from reference TRBV5-1 and TRBJ1-4, reads KAGVTQTPRYLIKTRGQQVTLSCSPISGHRSVSWYQQTPGQGLQFLFEYFSETQRNKGNFPGRFSGRQFSNSRSEMNVSTLELGDSALYLCASSPWPGEKLFFGSGTQLSVL.

This clone was detected only once. The chain combines TRBV2 with TRBJ2-5, with 7 nucleotides matching TRBD1. Matching the DNA end better, TRBJ2-7 makes the J call doubtful. Germline CDR1 reads SNHLY; CDR2 reads FYNNEI. The CDR3 is 14 amino acids. Here the CDR3 reads CASSEVGQPYEQYF. CDR3 in DNA: TGTGCCAGCAGTGAAGTGGGACAGCCCTACGAGCAGTACTTC.

This clone was counted only a few times. The genes are TRBV5-4 and TRBJ2-7, with D possibly TRBD2 on 7 matching bases. Trimming left V 3 bases short and J 2 bases short, with 15 bases between. The CDR3 is made up of 15 amino acids. CDR1 is SGHNT and CDR2 is YYREEE in the germline V gene (reference sequence). The CDR3 is CASSWGGTSTYEQYF. The CDR3 nucleotides are TGTGCCAGCAGCTGGGGAGGGACAAGCACCTACGAGCAGTACTTC.

This clone was seen only a few times. The chain couples TRBV28 to TRBJ1-5; no clear D. Germline CDR1 is MDHEN and CDR2 is SYDVKM. This CDR3 comprises 12 residues. Deletions cut 5 bases from V and 9 bases from J, with 11 bases between. The CDR3 loop reads CASSGQRGPQHF. CDR3 coding DNA: TGTGCCAGCAGTGGGCAGCGGGGGCCCCAGCATTTT. Filled out from reference TRBV28 and TRBJ1-5, the complete variable domain reads DVKVTQSSRYLVKRTGEKVFLECVQDMDHENMFWYRQDPGLGLRLIYFSYDVKMKEKGDIPEGYSVSREKKERFSLILESASTNQTSMYLCASSGQRGPQHFGDGTRLSIL.

This clone was recorded only once. CDR3 sequence: CASSQTGGPAFF. DNA of the CDR3: TGTGCCAGCAGTCAAACAGGGGGCCCAGCTTTCTTT. The chain employs TRBV7-3 and TRBJ1-1; 9 positions agree with TRBD1. The length of the CDR3 is 12 residues. V lost 6 bases, J lost 10 bases, and 6 bases stayed unmatched. Germline CDR1 and CDR2: SGHTA and FQGTGA.

The gene calls are TRBV6-5 and TRBJ2-7, with TRBD1 matching 8 bases. CDR3 length equals 13 residues. Germline V lookup: CDR1 MNHEY, CDR2 SVGAGI. V lost 2 bases, J lost 6 bases, and 3 bases stayed unmatched. The CDR3 protein is CASSYLTGGEQYF. In DNA form, the CDR3 reads TGTGCCAGCAGTTACCTTACAGGGGGCGAGCAGTACTTC.

In its sample, this clone was seen once. The chain uses TRBV6-5 and TRBJ1-2; 8 positions agree with TRBD1. The V gene's germline CDR1 is MNHEY and CDR2 SVGAGI. The CDR3 sequence is 15 residues long. V gave up 6 bases and J gave up 2 bases; unmatched junction bases: 8. In DNA form, the CDR3 reads TGTGCCAGCAGGGAACGGACAGGGACGAACTATGGCTACACCTTC. Translation: CASRERTGTNYGYTF.

The chain recombines TRBV4-1 with TRBJ2-1; TRBD2 agrees at 9 bases. With 4 bases clipped from V and 5 bases from J, the junction kept 15 bases outside the gene matches. Germline values: CDR1 MGHRA, CDR2 YSYEKL. This CDR3 has 18 residues. CDR3: CASSLRKHPSGTDNEQFF. CDR3 nucleotide sequence: TGCGCCAGCAGCCTAAGAAAACACCCTAGCGGGACTGACAATGAGCAGTTCTTC.

The chain is built from TRBV2 and TRBJ1-1; TRBD1 matches at 7 bases. The CDR3 consists of 15 residues. Trimming took 2 bases from V and 4 from J; bases not matched to a gene: 7. CDR1 and CDR2 (germline): SNHLY, FYNNEI. The CDR3 DNA reads as TGTGCCAGCAGTGAACTGGAGGGGGCGAGCACTGAAGCTTTCTTT. Encoded protein: CASSELEGASTEAFF.

This clone was recorded only once. The chain has TRBV2 and TRBJ1-5; 8 nucleotides agree with TRBD1. Germline V lookup: CDR1 SNHLY, CDR2 FYNNEI. The trim removed 7 bases at V and 0 bases at J, leaving 5 bases unmatched. The CDR3 extends over 15 amino acids. CDR3 residues: CASTGQGNSNQPQHF. The DNA for the CDR3 is TGTGCCAGCACCGGACAGGGAAATAGCAATCAGCCCCAGCATTTT.

The rearrangement links TRBV9 to TRBJ2-7; a weak D match, TRBD2 (5 bases). With 0 bases removed from V and 3 bases from J, the gap between germline ends came to 13 bases. The CDR3 sequence is 15 residues long. Germline CDR1 and CDR2: SGDLS and YYNGEE. In DNA form, the CDR3 reads TGTGCCAGCAGCGTAGGTGAGGGTGAGGGCTACGAGCAGTACTTC. Its translation is CASSVGEGEGYEQYF.

The chain has TRBV5-1 and TRBJ1-1; 8 bases agree with TRBD1. Germline CDR1 reads SGHRS; CDR2 reads YFSETQ. The CDR3 is 15 amino acids. J gave up 1 base and V 3 bases, and 5 bases lay outside the gene matches. The CDR3 here is CASSSWTGPNTEAFF. DNA for the CDR3: TGCGCCAGCAGCTCCTGGACAGGGCCGAACACTGAAGCTTTCTTT.

V gene TRBV6-1 combines with J gene TRBJ2-5; D gene uncertain. This CDR3 spans 13 amino acids. Germline V gene lookup returns CDR1 MNHNS and CDR2 SASEGT. The V end lost 2 bases, the J end lost 1 base, and 5 bases lay between the germline ends. The CDR3 sequence is CASSEQAQETQYF. The CDR3 bases are TGTGCCAGCAGTGAACAGGCCCAAGAGACCCAGTACTTC.

The chain recombines TRBV4-1 with TRBJ1-2; D is unclear. Deletions cut 2 bases from V and 8 bases from J, with 15 bases between. Germline CDR1 MGHRA, CDR2 YSYEKL. The CDR3 spans 14 residues. CDR3 loop: CASSQLRDFSGYTF. CDR3 DNA: TGCGCCAGCAGCCAACTACGGGATTTCTCCGGCTACACCTTC.

A single count supports this clone. V usage is TRBV11-3 and J usage is TRBJ2-1; TRBD2 agrees at 8 bases. V shed 4 bases, J shed 7 bases, and the junction held 9 bases outside the gene matches. Germline V gene data show CDR1 as SGHNT and CDR2 as YENEEA. The CDR3 spans 15 residues. The CDR3 sequence is CASSSAGTSGNEQFF. The DNA of the CDR3 is TGTGCCAGCAGCTCCGCCGGGACTAGTGGAAATGAGCAGTTCTTC.